The sequence of this TCR beta chain was determined in a study of T cell responses to AZD1222 COVID-19 vaccine. Here immunoSEQ multiplex PCR was the method, and the copy in TCRdb shows in-frame clones only, minus some. The profile covers roughly 150,000 clones, with approximately 91% appearing a single time and 1.5% to 2% taken by the ten largest. This CDR3 spans 12 amino acids. Per the germline V gene, CDR1 is MNHNS and CDR2 is SASEGT. V was shortened by 1 base and J by 5 bases, with 5 bases between the two germline ends. The TCR sequence derives from an adult in good health. The sample in question was peripheral blood, obtained on day 0 of AZD1222 vaccination. The chain employs TRBV6-1 and TRBJ1-1; D not resolved. The CDR3 protein is CASSEGGTEAFF. CDR3 nucleotides: TGTGCCAGCAGTGAAGGGGGAACTGAAGCTTTCTTT.